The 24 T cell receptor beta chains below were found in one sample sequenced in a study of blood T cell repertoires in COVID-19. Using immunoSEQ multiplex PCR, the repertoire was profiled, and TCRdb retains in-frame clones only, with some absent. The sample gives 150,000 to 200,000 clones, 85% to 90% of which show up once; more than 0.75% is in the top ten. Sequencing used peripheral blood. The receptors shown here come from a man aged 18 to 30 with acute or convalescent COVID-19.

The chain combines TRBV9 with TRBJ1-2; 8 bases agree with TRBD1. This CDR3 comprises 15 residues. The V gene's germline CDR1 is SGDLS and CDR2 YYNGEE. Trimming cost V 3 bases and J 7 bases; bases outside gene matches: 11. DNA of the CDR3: TGTGCCAGCAGCGAGGCGGGACAGGAGGAAGGTGGCTACACCTTC. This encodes CASSEAGQEEGGYTF.

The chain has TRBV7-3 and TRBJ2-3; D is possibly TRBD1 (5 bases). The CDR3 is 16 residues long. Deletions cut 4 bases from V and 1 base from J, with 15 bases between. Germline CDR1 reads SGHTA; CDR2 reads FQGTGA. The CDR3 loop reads CASSSRTGWGTDTQYF. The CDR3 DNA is TGTGCCAGCAGCTCACGTACAGGTTGGGGCACAGATACGCAGTATTTT. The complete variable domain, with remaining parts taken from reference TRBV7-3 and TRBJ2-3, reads GAGVSQTPSNKVTEKGKYVELRCDPISGHTALYWYRQSLGQGPEFLIYFQGTGAADDSGLPNDRFFAVRPEGSVSTLKIQRTERGDSAVYLCASSSRTGWGTDTQYFGPGTRLTVL.

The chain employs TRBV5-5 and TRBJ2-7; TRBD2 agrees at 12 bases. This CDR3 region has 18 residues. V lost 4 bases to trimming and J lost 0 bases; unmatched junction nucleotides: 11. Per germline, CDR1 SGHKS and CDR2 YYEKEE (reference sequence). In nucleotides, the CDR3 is TGTGCCAGCAGCGAAGACCCGGGACTAGCGGGTCTCTCCTACGAGCAGTACTTC. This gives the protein CASSEDPGLAGLSYEQYF.

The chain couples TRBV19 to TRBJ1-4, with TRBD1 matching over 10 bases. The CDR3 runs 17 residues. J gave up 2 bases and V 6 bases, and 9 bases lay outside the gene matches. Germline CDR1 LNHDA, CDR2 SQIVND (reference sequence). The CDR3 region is CASRGDRGLGTNEKLFF. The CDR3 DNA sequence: TGTGCCAGTAGGGGGGACAGGGGCCTGGGGACTAATGAAAAACTGTTTTTT.

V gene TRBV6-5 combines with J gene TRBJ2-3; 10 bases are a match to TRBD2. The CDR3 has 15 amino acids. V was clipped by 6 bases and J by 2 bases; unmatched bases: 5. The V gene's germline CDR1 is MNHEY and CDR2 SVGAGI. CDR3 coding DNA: TGTGCCAGCAGCAAGACTAGCGGGCCCACAGATACGCAGTATTTT. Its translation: CASSKTSGPTDTQYF.

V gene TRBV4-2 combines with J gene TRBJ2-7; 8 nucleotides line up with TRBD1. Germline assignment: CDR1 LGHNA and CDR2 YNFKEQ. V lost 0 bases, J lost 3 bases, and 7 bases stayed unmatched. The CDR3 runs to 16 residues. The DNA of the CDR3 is TGTGCCAGCAGCCAAGATTGGTTAGACAGGGGCTACGAGCAGTACTTC. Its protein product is CASSQDWLDRGYEQYF.

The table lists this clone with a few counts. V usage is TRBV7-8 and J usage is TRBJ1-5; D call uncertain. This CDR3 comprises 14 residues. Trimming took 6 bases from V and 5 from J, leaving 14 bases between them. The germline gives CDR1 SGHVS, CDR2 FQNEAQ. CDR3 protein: CASSPRRRDQPQHF. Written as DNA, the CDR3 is TGTGCCAGCAGTCCCCGCCGGAGGGATCAGCCCCAGCATTTT.

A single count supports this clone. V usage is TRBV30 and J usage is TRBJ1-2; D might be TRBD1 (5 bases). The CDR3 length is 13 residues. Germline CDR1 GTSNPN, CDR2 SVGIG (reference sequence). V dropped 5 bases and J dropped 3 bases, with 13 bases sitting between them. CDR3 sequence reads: CAWEGARHYGYTF. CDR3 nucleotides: TGTGCCTGGGAAGGGGCCAGGCACTATGGCTACACCTTC.

CDR3 nucleotide sequence: TGTGCCAGCAGTGCTAGGGGGGACAGAAATGAAGCTTTCTTT. Translating it yields CASSARGDRNEAFF. The chain employs TRBV2 and TRBJ1-1; 7 nucleotides align to TRBD1. Germline-derived CDR1 and CDR2 are SNHLY and FYNNEI. CDR3 length: 14 residues. Germline trimming cut 4 bases from V and 7 bases from J; bases unmatched to any gene: 9.

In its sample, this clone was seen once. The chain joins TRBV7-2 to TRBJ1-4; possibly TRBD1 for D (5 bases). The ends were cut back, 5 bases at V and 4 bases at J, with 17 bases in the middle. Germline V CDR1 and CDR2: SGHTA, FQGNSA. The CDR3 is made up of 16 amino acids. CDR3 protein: CASSARDRDYNEKLFF. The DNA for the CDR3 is TGTGCCAGCAGCGCCCGGGACCGGGACTATAATGAAAAACTGTTTTTT.

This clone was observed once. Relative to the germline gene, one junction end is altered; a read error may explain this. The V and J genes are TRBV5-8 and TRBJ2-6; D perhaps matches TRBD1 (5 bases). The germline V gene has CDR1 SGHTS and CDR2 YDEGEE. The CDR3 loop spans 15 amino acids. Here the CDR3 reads CASSSDTSGANVLTF. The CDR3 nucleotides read TGTGCCAGCAGCTCTGACACCTCTGGGGCCAACGTCTTGACTTTC.

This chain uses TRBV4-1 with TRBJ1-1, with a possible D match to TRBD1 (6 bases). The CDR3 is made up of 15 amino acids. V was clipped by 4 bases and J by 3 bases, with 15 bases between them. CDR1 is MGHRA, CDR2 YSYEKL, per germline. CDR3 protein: CASSPGHTGYTEAFF. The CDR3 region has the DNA TGCGCCAGCAGCCCGGGACACACAGGGTACACTGAAGCTTTCTTT.

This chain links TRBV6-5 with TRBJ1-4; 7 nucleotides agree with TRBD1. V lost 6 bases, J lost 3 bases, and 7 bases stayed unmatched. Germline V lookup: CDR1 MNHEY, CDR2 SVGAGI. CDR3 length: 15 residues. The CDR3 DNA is TGTGCCAGCAGAGGAACAGGGGCTGCTAATGAAAAACTGTTTTTT. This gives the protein CASRGTGAANEKLFF.

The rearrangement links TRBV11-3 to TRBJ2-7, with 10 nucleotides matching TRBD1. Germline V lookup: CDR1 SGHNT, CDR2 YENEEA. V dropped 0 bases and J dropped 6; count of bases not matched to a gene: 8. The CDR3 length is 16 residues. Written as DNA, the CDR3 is TGTGCCAGCAGCTTAGATGCGGGACAGGGGATACTCGAGCAGTACGTC. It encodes CASSLDAGQGILEQYV.

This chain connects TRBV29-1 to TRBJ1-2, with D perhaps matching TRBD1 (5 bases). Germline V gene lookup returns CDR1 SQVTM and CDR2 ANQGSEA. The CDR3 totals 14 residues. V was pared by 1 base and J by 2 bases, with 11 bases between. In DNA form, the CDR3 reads TGCAGCGTTGAAGCGACGGGGGGGAACTATGGCTACACCTTC. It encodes CSVEATGGNYGYTF.

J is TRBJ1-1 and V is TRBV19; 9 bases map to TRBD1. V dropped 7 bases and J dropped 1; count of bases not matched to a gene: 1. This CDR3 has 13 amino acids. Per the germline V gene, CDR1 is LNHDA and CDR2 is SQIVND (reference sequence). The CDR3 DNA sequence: TGTGCCAGTAAGGACAGGGGGAACACTGAAGCTTTCTTT. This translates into CASKDRGNTEAFF.

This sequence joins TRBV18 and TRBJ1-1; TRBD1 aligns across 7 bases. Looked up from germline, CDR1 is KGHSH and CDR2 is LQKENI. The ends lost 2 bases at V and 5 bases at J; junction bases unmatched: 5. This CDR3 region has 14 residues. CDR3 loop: CASSPSGGRTEAFF. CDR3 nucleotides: TGTGCCAGCTCACCATCAGGGGGTAGGACTGAAGCTTTCTTT. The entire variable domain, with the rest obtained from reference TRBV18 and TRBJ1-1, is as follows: NAGVMQNPRHLVRRRGQEARLRCSPMKGHSHVYWYRQLPEEGLKFMVYLQKENIIDESGMPKERFSAEFPKEGPSILRIQQVVRGDSAAYFCASSPSGGRTEAFFGQGTRLTVV.

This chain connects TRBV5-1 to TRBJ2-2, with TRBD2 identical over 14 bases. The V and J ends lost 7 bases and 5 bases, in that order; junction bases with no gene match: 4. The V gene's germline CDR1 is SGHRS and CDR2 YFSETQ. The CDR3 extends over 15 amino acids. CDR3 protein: CASRGLAGDTGELFF. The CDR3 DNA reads TGCGCCAGCCGGGGACTAGCGGGGGATACCGGGGAGCTGTTTTTT.

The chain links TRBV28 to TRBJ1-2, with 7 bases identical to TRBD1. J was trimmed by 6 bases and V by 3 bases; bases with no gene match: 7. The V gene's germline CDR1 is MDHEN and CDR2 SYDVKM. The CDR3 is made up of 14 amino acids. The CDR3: CASSFYRGADGYTF. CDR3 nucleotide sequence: TGTGCCAGCAGTTTTTACAGGGGCGCGGATGGCTACACCTTC.

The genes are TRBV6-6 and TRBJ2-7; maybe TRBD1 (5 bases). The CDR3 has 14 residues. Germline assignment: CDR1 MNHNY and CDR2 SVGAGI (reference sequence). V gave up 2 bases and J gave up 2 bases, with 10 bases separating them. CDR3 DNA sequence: TGTGCCAGCAGTTACGGGGCAGGCACCTACGAGCAGTACTTC. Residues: CASSYGAGTYEQYF.

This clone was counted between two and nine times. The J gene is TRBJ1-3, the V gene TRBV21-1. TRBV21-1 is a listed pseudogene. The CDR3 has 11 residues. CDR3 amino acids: CASTGNGAIYF. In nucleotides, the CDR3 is TGTGCCAGCACCGGTAATGGAGCCATATATTTT.

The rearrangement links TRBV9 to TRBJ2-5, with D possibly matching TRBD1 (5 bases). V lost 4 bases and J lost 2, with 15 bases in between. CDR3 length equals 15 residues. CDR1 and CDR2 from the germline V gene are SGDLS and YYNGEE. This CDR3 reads CASSSGQLLQETQYF. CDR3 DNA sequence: TGTGCCAGCAGCTCAGGACAACTCTTGCAAGAGACCCAGTACTTC.

The chain's CDR3 is CASSLWRGARDTEAFF. CDR3 in DNA: TGTGCCAGCAGTTTATGGCGGGGGGCGCGGGACACTGAAGCTTTCTTT. V and J are TRBV28 and TRBJ1-1, with D perhaps TRBD1 (6 bases). The V end was cut by 0 bases, the J end by 3 bases, with 14 bases between. The CDR3 runs 16 residues. Germline V gene lookup returns CDR1 MDHEN and CDR2 SYDVKM.

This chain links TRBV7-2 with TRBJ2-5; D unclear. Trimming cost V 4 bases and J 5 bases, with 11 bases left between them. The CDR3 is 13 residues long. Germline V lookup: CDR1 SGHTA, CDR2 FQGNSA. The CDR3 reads CASSSYSSETQYF. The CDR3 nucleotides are TGTGCCAGCAGCTCTTACAGTTCGGAGACCCAGTACTTC. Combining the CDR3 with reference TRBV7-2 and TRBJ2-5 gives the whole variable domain GAGVSQSPSNKVTEKGKDVELRCDPISGHTALYWYRQSLGQGLEFLIYFQGNSAPDKSGLPSDRFSAERTGGSVSTLTIQRTQQEDSAVYLCASSSYSSETQYFGPGTRLLVL.